This is a list of T cell receptor beta chains from one sample in a study of T cells of healthy individuals. MiXCR, applied by TCRdb to the 5' RACE reads, yields one record per CDR3 protein. The sample has under 70,000 distinct CDR3 sequences; roughly 14% are singletons. The receptors come from a human donor in good health. Both conserved end residues are part of each CDR3. Each record gives: clone size, V gene, D gene, J gene, CDR3 protein, CDR3 DNA. D genes are given only for firm matches. Where a row states a size, it is once, few, many or the class of an expanded clone; other rows omit it.

>-|TRBV20-1|-|TRBJ1-4
CSARWGATNEKLFF
TGCAGTGCTAGATGGGGCGCAACTAATGAAAAACTGTTTTTT
>once|TRBV2|-|TRBJ2-1
CASSVGDIDYNEQFF
TGTGCCAGCAGTGTTGGGGACATAGACTACAATGAGCAGTTCTTC
>-|TRBV9|-|TRBJ2-1
CVSSVEGRGNNEQFF
TGTGTCAGCAGCGTAGAAGGCCGGGGCAACAATGAGCAGTTCTTC
>few|TRBV28|TRBD2|TRBJ2-1
CASSSAGVGNSEQFF
TGTGCCAGCAGTTCAGCGGGAGTCGGGAACAGTGAGCAGTTCTTC
>many|TRBV29-1|TRBD1|TRBJ1-1
CSVKQGMDTEAFF
TGCAGCGTTAAACAGGGGATGGACACTGAAGCTTTCTTT
>many|TRBV19|-|TRBJ1-1
CASSIDGTNTEAFF
TGTGCCAGTAGTATAGATGGGACGAACACTGAAGCTTTCTTT
>-|TRBV6-1|-|TRBJ1-5
CASSDVGPSNQPQHF
TGTGCCAGCAGTGATGTCGGACCTAGCAATCAGCCCCAGCATTTT
>many|TRBV7-6|TRBD2|TRBJ2-7
CASSPVVVAGGYEQYF
TGTGCCAGCAGCCCCGTTGTGGTAGCGGGAGGGTACGAGCAGTACTTC
>-|TRBV4-3|TRBD1|TRBJ1-1
CASSQRDRAWNTEAFF
TGCGCCAGCAGCCAACGGGACAGGGCTTGGAACACTGAAGCTTTCTTT
>-|TRBV24-1|-|TRBJ1-4
CATSFNEKLFF
TGTGCCACGAGCTTTAATGAAAAACTGTTTTTT
>many|TRBV5-1|-|TRBJ2-3
CASSFNPGDTQYF
TGCGCCAGCAGCTTCAACCCAGGAGATACGCAGTATTTT
>-|TRBV7-6|-|TRBJ1-1
CASSLGGGSPDTEAFF
TGTGCCAGCAGCTTAGGAGGAGGCTCCCCGGACACTGAAGCTTTCTTT
>few|TRBV2|-|TRBJ2-2
CASRGLLNTGELFF
TGTGCCAGCAGGGGACTCTTGAACACCGGGGAGCTGTTTTTT
>-|TRBV7-2|TRBD2|TRBJ2-7
CASSLGDSGGDEQYF
TGTGCCAGCAGCTTAGGTGATAGCGGGGGGGACGAGCAGTACTTC
>many|TRBV20-1|-|TRBJ1-1
CSAREQRATAEAFF
TGCAGTGCTAGGGAACAGCGGGCAACCGCTGAAGCTTTCTTT
>many|TRBV10-1|TRBD1|TRBJ1-1
CASSESSGQGIRGVDTEAFF
TGCGCCAGCAGTGAGTCGAGTGGACAGGGGATTCGAGGGGTGGACACTGAAGCTTTCTTT
>few|TRBV6-1|-|TRBJ1-1
CASMGDNTEAFF
TGTGCCAGCATGGGTGATAACACTGAAGCTTTCTTT
>few|TRBV6-2/TRBV6-3|-|TRBJ1-1
CASSSTSTGIQAFF
TGTGCCAGCAGTTCGACATCGACCGGGATCCAAGCTTTCTTT
>few|TRBV3-1|-|TRBJ2-2
CASSHRDTGELFF
TGTGCCAGCAGCCACAGGGACACCGGGGAGCTGTTTTTT
>-|TRBV24-1|-|TRBJ2-5
CATSEPVQGGETQYF
TGTGCCACCAGTGAACCCGTACAGGGAGGGGAGACCCAGTACTTC
>few|TRBV24-1|-|TRBJ2-1
CATSDLMAGYNEQFF
TGTGCCACCAGTGACCTCATGGCGGGGTACAATGAGCAGTTCTTC
>-|TRBV3-1|-|TRBJ2-7
CASSQALVGPEQYF
TGTGCCAGCAGCCAAGCGCTCGTGGGCCCCGAGCAGTACTTC
>-|TRBV7-2|-|TRBJ2-5
CASSFFLGAQETQYF
TGTGCCAGCAGCTTCTTTCTTGGGGCTCAAGAGACCCAGTACTTC
>many|TRBV20-1|-|TRBJ2-7
CSASEGPYEQYF
TGCAGTGCTAGCGAGGGACCCTACGAGCAGTACTTC
>many|TRBV20-1|TRBD2|TRBJ2-3
CSASETGTSGGALTDTQYF
TGCAGTGCTAGCGAGACCGGGACTAGCGGGGGAGCCCTCACAGATACGCAGTATTTT
>few|TRBV6-2/TRBV6-3|-|TRBJ1-2
CASSESWETSLYGYTF
TGTGCCAGCAGCGAATCGTGGGAGACCTCTCTCTATGGCTACACCTTC
>few|TRBV19|-|TRBJ1-1
CASREANTEAFF
TGTGCCAGTAGAGAGGCGAACACTGAAGCTTTCTTT
>many|TRBV12-3/TRBV12-4|-|TRBJ1-1
CASSSGRDTEAFF
TGTGCCAGCAGCTCTGGACGGGACACTGAAGCTTTCTTT
>-|TRBV5-1|TRBD1|TRBJ2-2
CASSRDRVTGELFF
TGCGCCAGCAGCCGGGACAGGGTAACCGGGGAGCTGTTTTTT